These 23 T cell receptor beta chains share one sample of origin, sequenced in a study of CXCR3-negative and CXCR3-positive naive CD8 T cells. The TRB libraries of cDNA were built by UMI-labeled 5' RACE. From the 5' RACE reads, TCRdb lists one entry per CDR3 protein and no DNA. The sample has roughly 8,000 distinct CDR3 sequences; the top ten hold about 1%. Material: naive CXCR3- CD8+ T cells from blood. Subset noted: CD45RO-CCR7+CD27+CD95- naive CD8+ T cells lacking CXCR3 (TNR3-). Receptor source: a human donor in good health. Some clones in this sample may be carry-over from other donors' samples.

The chain is built from TRBV15 and TRBJ2-3; absent DNA, TCRdb's TRBD2 call cannot be checked. CDR3 length: 17 residues. Germline V lookup: CDR1 LNHNV, CDR2 YYDKDF (reference sequence). CDR3 in amino acids: CATSRELAGIITDTQYF.

This chain connects TRBV28 to TRBJ2-1; TCRdb names TRBD2, which stays unverified in the absence of DNA. CDR3 size: 17 residues. CDR1 is MDHEN, CDR2 SYDVKM, per germline. The CDR3 region is CASSPGVERDYYNEQFF.

V is TRBV12-3 or TRBV12-4 and J is TRBJ2-1; as DNA is missing, the TRBD1 call by TCRdb cannot be tested. CDR3 length equals 18 residues. The CDR3 protein is CASSLSQGAVVTYNEQFF.

Frequency places this clonotype as medium-sized. The chain links TRBV18 to TRBJ2-2. Germline V gives CDR1 KGHSH, CDR2 LQKENI. This CDR3 region has 12 residues. CDR3 region: CASSGVSGELFF.

The rearrangement links TRBV29-1 to TRBJ2-5; TCRdb designates TRBD1, a call that cannot be tested without DNA. The V gene's germline CDR1 is SQVTM and CDR2 ANQGSEA. There are 16 residues in the CDR3. CDR3 residues: CSVETGKDARTETQYF.

The V and J genes are TRBV20-1 and TRBJ2-1; no DNA is available, so the TRBD2 call from TCRdb remains unchecked. CDR1 and CDR2 from the germline V gene are DFQATT and SNEGSKA (reference sequence). The CDR3 sequence is 13 residues long. The CDR3 sequence: CSAGTSGRYEQFF.

The chain has TRBV5-1 and TRBJ2-3. Germline CDR1 reads SGHRS; CDR2 reads YFSETQ. The CDR3 has 14 amino acids. CDR3 protein: CASSLWPVTDTQYF.

Measured by frequency, this clonotype is medium-sized (0.01 to 0.1%). The J gene is TRBJ1-2, the V gene TRBV11-2; the D call of TRBD1 rests on TCRdb alone, since no DNA is present to check it. This CDR3 comprises 14 residues. Germline V gene lookup returns CDR1 SGHAT and CDR2 FQNNGV. The chain's CDR3 is CASSITGGGYGYTF.

This clonotype shows up as medium-sized (0.01 to 0.1%) by frequency. The chain has TRBV5-1 and TRBJ1-5; TCRdb calls TRBD1, which cannot be checked without DNA. The CDR3 consists of 16 residues. CDR1 SGHRS and CDR2 YFSETQ come from the germline V gene. The CDR3: CASSLFPLGRDQPQHF.

The rearrangement uses TRBV4-1 and TRBJ1-1. Per the germline V gene, CDR1 is MGHRA and CDR2 is YSYEKL. The CDR3 extends over 11 amino acids. The CDR3 protein is CASSQYTEAFF.

The rearrangement joins TRBV11-3 to TRBJ2-1; TCRdb selects TRBD2, and the lack of DNA leaves this call unchecked. Germline values: CDR1 SGHNT, CDR2 YENEEA. This CDR3 contains 14 residues. The CDR3 sequence is CASSPLAGYNEQFF.

This clonotype is labeled medium-sized (0.01 to 0.1%) based on frequency. The chain combines TRBV2 with TRBJ2-7; TCRdb reports TRBD1, a call that lacks DNA to check it against. The CDR3 is 16 amino acids. Germline values: CDR1 SNHLY, CDR2 FYNNEI. The CDR3 is CASSKNPGSVYYEQYF.

This clonotype ranks as medium-sized in terms of frequency. J is TRBJ1-4 and V is TRBV28. Germline V gene lookup returns CDR1 MDHEN and CDR2 SYDVKM. The CDR3 sequence is 15 residues long. CDR3 sequence: CASSASLDRDEKLFF.

The chain couples TRBV20-1 to TRBJ2-3; TCRdb proposes TRBD2, but this gene call is untestable without DNA. Germline V gene sequence: CDR1 DFQATT, CDR2 SNEGSKA (reference sequence). This CDR3 has 16 residues. The CDR3 spells CSASLGAGLSTDTQYF.

The rearrangement joins TRBV6-1 to TRBJ1-1. The CDR3 has 12 amino acids. Germline CDR1 is MNHNS and CDR2 is SASEGT. The CDR3 loop reads CASRQTNTEAFF.

This clonotype is identified as medium-sized (0.01 to 0.1%) from frequency. This chain uses TRBV28 with TRBJ2-7. Germline V CDR1 and CDR2: MDHEN, SYDVKM. The CDR3 has 13 amino acids. This chain's CDR3 is CASRDRTSYEQYF.

By frequency, this clonotype registers medium-sized. The V and J genes are TRBV28 and TRBJ2-7. The CDR3 is 14 residues long. Per germline, CDR1 MDHEN and CDR2 SYDVKM. CDR3 sequence reads: CASSGHLNTYEQYF.

This clonotype is called medium-sized based on its frequency. V usage is TRBV11-1 and J usage is TRBJ2-1; no DNA is available, so the TRBD2 call from TCRdb remains unchecked. This CDR3 is built from 13 residues. Germline loops: CDR1 SGHAT, CDR2 FQDESV (reference sequence). CDR3 sequence reads: CASQREGHNEQFF.

V usage is TRBV29-1 and J usage is TRBJ2-1; TCRdb selects TRBD1, and the lack of DNA leaves this call unchecked. The CDR3 is made up of 13 amino acids. Germline assignment: CDR1 SQVTM and CDR2 ANQGSEA. This CDR3 reads CSVRDRGTNEQFF.

J is TRBJ1-2 and V is TRBV5-5; TCRdb picks TRBD1, but there is no DNA to check that call. The length of the CDR3 is 15 residues. Looked up from germline, CDR1 is SGHKS and CDR2 is YYEKEE (reference sequence). CDR3 sequence: CASSSSAGADYGYTF. Complete variable domain (other parts from reference TRBV5-5 and TRBJ1-2): DAGVTQSPTHLIKTRGQQVTLRCSPISGHKSVSWYQQVLGQGPQFIFQYYEKEERGRGNFPDRFSARQFPNYSSELNVNALLLGDSALYLCASSSSAGADYGYTFGSGTRLTVV.

The chain links TRBV20-1 to TRBJ2-6. Germline values: CDR1 DFQATT, CDR2 SNEGSKA (reference sequence). The CDR3 consists of 14 residues. The CDR3 sequence: CSALVDSGANVLTF.

The chain uses TRBV4-3 and TRBJ1-1. Germline assignment: CDR1 LGHNA and CDR2 YSLEER. The CDR3 loop spans 13 amino acids. CDR3 amino acids: CASSQDRTHEAFF.

The V gene is TRBV27, the J gene TRBJ2-1; with no DNA, the TCRdb D assignment of TRBD2 cannot be verified. CDR3 length equals 14 residues. Germline-derived CDR1 and CDR2 are MNHEY and SMNVEV (reference sequence). CDR3: CASKAGAIYNEQFF.